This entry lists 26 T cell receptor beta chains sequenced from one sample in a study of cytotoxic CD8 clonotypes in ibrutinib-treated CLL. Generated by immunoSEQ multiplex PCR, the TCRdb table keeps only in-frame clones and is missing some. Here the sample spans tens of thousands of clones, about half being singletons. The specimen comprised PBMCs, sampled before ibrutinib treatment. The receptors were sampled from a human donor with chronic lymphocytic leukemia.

DNA for the CDR3: TGCGCCAGCAGCCGCGCCGTACTTAGCGGGGGACAAGAGACCCAGTACTTC. Amino acids: CASSRAVLSGGQETQYF. V gene TRBV4-1 combines with J gene TRBJ2-5; 9 positions match TRBD2. This CDR3 has 17 amino acids. Germline V gene data show CDR1 as MGHRA and CDR2 as YSYEKL. The ends lost 4 bases at V and 2 bases at J; junction bases unmatched: 11.

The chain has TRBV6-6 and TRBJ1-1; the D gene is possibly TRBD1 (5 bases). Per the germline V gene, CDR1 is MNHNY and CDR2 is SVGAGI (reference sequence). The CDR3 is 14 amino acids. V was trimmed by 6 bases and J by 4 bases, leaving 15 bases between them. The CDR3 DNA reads TGTGCCAGCAGGTCAATCAGGGTAACCACTGAAGCTTTCTTT. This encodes CASRSIRVTTEAFF.

CDR3 region: CASSLESRTEQYF. The CDR3 coding sequence is TGTGCCAGCAGCTTAGAAAGCAGAACCGAGCAGTACTTC. This chain connects TRBV7-9 to TRBJ2-7, with D hard to call. Germline assignment: CDR1 SEHNR and CDR2 FQNEAQ (reference sequence). The CDR3 has 13 amino acids. V was shortened by 1 base and J by 6 bases, with 10 bases between the two germline ends.

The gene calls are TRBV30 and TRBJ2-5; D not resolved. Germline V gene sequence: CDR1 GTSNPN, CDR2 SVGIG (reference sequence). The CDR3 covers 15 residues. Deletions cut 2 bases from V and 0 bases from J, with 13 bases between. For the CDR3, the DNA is TGTGCCTGGAGTAACCCTATAAAGTACCAAGAGACCCAGTACTTC. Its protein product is CAWSNPIKYQETQYF.

DNA for the CDR3: TGTGCCAGCAGACGGGACAGGGTCGATAGCAATCAGCCCCAGCATTTT. This sequence encodes CASRRDRVDSNQPQHF. The genes are TRBV6-6 and TRBJ1-5, with 9 bases fitting TRBD1. Looked up from germline, CDR1 is MNHNY and CDR2 is SVGAGI (reference sequence). Trimming cost V 6 bases and J 0 bases; bases outside gene matches: 6. This CDR3 region has 16 residues.

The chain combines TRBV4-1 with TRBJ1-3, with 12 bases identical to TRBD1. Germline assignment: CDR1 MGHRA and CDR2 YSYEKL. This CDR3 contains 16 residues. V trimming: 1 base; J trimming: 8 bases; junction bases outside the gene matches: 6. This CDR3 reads CASSQGDRGLWDTIYF. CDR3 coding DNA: TGCGCCAGCAGCCAAGGGGACAGGGGGCTGTGGGACACCATATATTTT.

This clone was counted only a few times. Here the CDR3 reads CASSPPFYQTQGNTIYF. CDR3 coding DNA: TGTGCCAGCTCACCACCGTTCTACCAAACTCAAGGAAACACCATATATTTT. This chain joins TRBV18 and TRBJ1-3; no definite D call. The CDR3 has 17 amino acids. V lost 0 bases to trimming and J lost 4 bases, with 16 bases between them. CDR1 is KGHSH, CDR2 LQKENI, per germline.

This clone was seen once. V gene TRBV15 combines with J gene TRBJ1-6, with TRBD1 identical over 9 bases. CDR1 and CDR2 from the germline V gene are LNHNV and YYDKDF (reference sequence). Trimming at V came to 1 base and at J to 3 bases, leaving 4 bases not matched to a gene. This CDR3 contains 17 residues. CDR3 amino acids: CATSRGRTGDYNSPLHF. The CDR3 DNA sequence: TGTGCCACCAGCAGAGGCAGGACAGGGGACTATAATTCACCCCTCCACTTT.

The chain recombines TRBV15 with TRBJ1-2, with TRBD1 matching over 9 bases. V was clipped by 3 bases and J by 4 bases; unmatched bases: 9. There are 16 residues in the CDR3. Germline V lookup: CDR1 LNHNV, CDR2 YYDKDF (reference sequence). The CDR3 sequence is CATSRYRDRDIYGYTF. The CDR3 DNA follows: TGTGCCACCAGCAGGTACCGGGACAGGGACATCTATGGCTACACCTTC.

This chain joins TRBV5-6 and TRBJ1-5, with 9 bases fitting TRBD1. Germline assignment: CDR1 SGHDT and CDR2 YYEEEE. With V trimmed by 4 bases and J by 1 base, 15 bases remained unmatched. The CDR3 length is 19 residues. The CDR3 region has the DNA TGTGCCAGCAGCAAGGACAGGGGTTCTGTGGATCTAAGCAATCAGCCCCAGCATTTT. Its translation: CASSKDRGSVDLSNQPQHF.

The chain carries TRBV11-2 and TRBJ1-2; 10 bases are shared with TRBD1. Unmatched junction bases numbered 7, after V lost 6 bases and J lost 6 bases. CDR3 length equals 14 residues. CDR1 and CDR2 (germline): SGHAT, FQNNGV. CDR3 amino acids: CASRQGQGSNGYTF. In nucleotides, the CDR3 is TGTGCCAGCAGACAGGGACAGGGGAGTAATGGCTACACCTTC.

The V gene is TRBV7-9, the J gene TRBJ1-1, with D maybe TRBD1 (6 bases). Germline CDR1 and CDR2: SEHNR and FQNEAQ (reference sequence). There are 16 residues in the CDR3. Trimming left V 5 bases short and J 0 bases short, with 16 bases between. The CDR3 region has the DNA TGTGCCAGCAGCCCCTTGGGGGGGCGGATGAACACTGAAGCTTTCTTT. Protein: CASSPLGGRMNTEAFF.

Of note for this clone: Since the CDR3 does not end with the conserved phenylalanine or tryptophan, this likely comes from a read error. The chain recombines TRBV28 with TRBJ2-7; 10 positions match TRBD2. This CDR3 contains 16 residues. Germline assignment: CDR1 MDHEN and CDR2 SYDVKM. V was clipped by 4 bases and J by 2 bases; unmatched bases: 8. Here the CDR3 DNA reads TGTGCCAGCAGTTCCAGCGGGGGGGCCGGTCCCTACGAGCAGTACCTC. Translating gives CASSSSGGAGPYEQYL.

The CDR3 DNA reads as TGTGCCAGCAGTTTACGGGCGGGGGTTTCGTACGAGCAGTACTTC. Its protein is CASSLRAGVSYEQYF. V gene TRBV28 combines with J gene TRBJ2-7; 7 nucleotides line up with TRBD2. The CDR3 extends over 15 amino acids. The junction had 8 bases not matched to a gene; V was cut back by 2 bases and J by 4 bases. The V gene's germline CDR1 is MDHEN and CDR2 SYDVKM.

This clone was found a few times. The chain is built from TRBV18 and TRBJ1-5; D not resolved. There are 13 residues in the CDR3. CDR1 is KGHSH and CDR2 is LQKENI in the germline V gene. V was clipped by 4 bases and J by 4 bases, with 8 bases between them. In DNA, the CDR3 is TGTGCCAGCTCACGAGAGGAGAATCAGCCCCAGCATTTT. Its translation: CASSREENQPQHF.

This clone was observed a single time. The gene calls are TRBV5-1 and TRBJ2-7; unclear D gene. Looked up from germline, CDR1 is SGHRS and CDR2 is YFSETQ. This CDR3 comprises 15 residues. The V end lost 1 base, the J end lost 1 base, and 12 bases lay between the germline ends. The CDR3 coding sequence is TGCGCCAGCAGCTTGATCGGGCTAGGGTCCTACGAGCAGTACTTC. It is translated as CASSLIGLGSYEQYF.

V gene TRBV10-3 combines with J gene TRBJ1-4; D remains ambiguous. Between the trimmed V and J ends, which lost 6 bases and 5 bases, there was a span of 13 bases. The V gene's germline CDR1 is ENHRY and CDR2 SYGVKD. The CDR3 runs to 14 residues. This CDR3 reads CAISPGRLNEKLFF. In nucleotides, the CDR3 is TGTGCCATCAGCCCCGGCCGTTTGAATGAAAAACTGTTTTTT.

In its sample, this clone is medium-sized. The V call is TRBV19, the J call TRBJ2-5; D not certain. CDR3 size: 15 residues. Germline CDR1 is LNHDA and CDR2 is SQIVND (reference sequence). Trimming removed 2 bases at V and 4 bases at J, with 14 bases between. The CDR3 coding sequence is TGTGCCAGTAGTATAACGGGTCAGTCCGTAGAGACCCAGTACTTC. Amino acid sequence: CASSITGQSVETQYF. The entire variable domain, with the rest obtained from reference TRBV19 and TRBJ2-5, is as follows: DGGITQSPKYLFRKEGQNVTLSCEQNLNHDAMYWYRQDPGQGLRLIYYSQIVNDFQKGDIAEGYSVSREKKESFPLTVTSAQKNPTAFYLCASSITGQSVETQYFGPGTRLLVL.

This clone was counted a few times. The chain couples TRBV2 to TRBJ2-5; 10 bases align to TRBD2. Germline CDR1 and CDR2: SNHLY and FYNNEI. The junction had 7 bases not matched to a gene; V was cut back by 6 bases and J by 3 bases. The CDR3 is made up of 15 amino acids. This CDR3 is CASRDLAGAEETQYF. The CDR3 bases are TGTGCCAGCAGGGACCTAGCGGGGGCTGAAGAGACCCAGTACTTC.

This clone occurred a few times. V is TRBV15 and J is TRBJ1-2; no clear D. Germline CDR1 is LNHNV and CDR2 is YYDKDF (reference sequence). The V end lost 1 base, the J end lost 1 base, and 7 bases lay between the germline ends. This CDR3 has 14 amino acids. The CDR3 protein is CATSRVSDNYGYTF. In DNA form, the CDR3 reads TGTGCCACCAGCAGAGTGTCGGATAACTATGGCTACACCTTC.

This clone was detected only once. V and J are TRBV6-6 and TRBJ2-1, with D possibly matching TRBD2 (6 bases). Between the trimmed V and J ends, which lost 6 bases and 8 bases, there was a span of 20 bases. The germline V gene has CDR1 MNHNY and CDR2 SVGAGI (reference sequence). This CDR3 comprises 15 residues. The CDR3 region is CASRPEGRWRDEQFF. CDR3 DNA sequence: TGTGCCAGCAGACCCGAGGGCCGGTGGAGGGATGAGCAGTTCTTC.

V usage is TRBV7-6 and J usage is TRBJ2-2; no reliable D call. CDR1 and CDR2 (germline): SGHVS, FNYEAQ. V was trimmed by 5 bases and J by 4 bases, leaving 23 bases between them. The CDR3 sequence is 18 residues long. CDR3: CASSPLERWVPGTGELFF. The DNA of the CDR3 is TGTGCCAGCAGCCCCCTTGAGCGATGGGTCCCGGGCACCGGGGAGCTGTTTTTT.

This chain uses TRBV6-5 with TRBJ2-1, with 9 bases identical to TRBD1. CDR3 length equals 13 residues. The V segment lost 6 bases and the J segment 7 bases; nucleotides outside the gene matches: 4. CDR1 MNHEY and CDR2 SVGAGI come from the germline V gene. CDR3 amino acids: CASRTGGVNEQFF. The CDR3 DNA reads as TGTGCCAGCAGGACAGGGGGGGTAAATGAGCAGTTCTTC.

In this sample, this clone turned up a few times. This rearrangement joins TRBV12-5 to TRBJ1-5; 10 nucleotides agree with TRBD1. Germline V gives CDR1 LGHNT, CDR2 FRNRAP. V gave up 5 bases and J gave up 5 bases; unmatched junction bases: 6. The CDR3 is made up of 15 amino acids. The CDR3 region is CASGQGQGEYQPQHF. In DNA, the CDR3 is TGTGCTAGTGGTCAAGGACAGGGGGAGTATCAGCCCCAGCATTTT.

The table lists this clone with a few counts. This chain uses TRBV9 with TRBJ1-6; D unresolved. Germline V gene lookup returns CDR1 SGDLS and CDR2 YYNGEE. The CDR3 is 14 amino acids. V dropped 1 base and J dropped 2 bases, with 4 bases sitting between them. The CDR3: CASSVQAYNSPLHF. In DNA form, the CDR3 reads TGTGCCAGCAGCGTACAGGCCTATAATTCACCCCTCCACTTT.

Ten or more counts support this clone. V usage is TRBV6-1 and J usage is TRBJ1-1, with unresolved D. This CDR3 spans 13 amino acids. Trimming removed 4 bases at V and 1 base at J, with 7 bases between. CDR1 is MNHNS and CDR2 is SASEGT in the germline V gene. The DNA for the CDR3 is TGTGCCAGCAGTGTAGGAGAGAACACTGAAGCTTTCTTT. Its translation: CASSVGENTEAFF.